The entry below gives a single T cell receptor beta chain sequence along with its context. The data originate from a study of blood T cell repertoires in COVID-19. Looking at the study overall: Donors in the United States, Italy and Spain gave samples during acute or convalescent COVID-19.

V lost 0 bases and J lost 6; bases outside the gene matches: 14. CDR3 length equals 19 residues. Germline CDR1 LNHDA, CDR2 SQIVND (reference sequence). Assay: immunoSEQ multiplex PCR; the TCRdb copy retains only in-frame clones and omits some. This table holds some 250,000 clones, over 70% found once. Sequencing used peripheral blood. The clonotype comes from a woman aged 80 or over with acute or convalescent COVID-19. V is TRBV19 and J is TRBJ2-1, with TRBD1 matching 10 bases. This CDR3 reads CASSIDGALDRGRVNEQFF. Here the CDR3 DNA reads TGTGCCAGTAGTATAGATGGGGCCTTAGACAGGGGGCGCGTCAATGAGCAGTTCTTC.